These 12 T cell receptor beta chains originate from one sample sequenced in a study of T cell responses to AZD1222 COVID-19 vaccine. Sequencing used immunoSEQ multiplex PCR; TCRdb keeps in-frame clones, though not all of them. Of some 200,000 clones in the sample, more than 75% were seen once. The sample consisted of peripheral blood, taken 28 days after the second AZD1222 dose. The source is an adult who received the AZD1222 COVID-19 vaccine.

This clone was observed a few times. V gene TRBV6-4 combines with J gene TRBJ1-1; D gene ambiguous. CDR1 is MRHNA and CDR2 is SNTAGT in the germline V gene. The CDR3 sequence is 14 residues long. The ends were cut back, 2 bases at V and 4 bases at J, with 11 bases in the middle. This chain's CDR3 is CASSDQEECTEAFF. DNA for the CDR3: TGTGCCAGCAGTGACCAGGAGGAATGCACTGAAGCTTTCTTT.

The rearrangement joins TRBV19 to TRBJ2-1; 8 bases match TRBD2. V shed 6 bases, J shed 2 bases, and the junction held 6 bases outside the gene matches. This CDR3 region has 15 residues. In germline, CDR1 is LNHDA, CDR2 SQIVND (reference sequence). CDR3 protein: CASRRLALAYNEQFF. The DNA of the CDR3 is TGTGCCAGTAGGCGACTAGCGTTAGCCTACAATGAGCAGTTCTTC.

The V call is TRBV7-9, the J call TRBJ1-2; D is uncertain. V was shortened by 2 bases and J by 8 bases, with 9 bases between the two germline ends. CDR1 and CDR2 (germline): SEHNR, FQNEAQ (reference sequence). The CDR3 runs 12 residues. In DNA form, the CDR3 reads TGTGCCAGCAGCTTACCGACGAGGGGCTACACCTTC. Its translation: CASSLPTRGYTF. Complete variable domain (other parts from reference TRBV7-9 and TRBJ1-2): DTGVSQNPRHKITKRGQNVTFRCDPISEHNRLYWYRQTLGQGPEFLTYFQNEAQLEKSRLLSDRFSAERPKGSFSTLEIQRTEQGDSAMYLCASSLPTRGYTFGSGTRLTVV.

The chain carries TRBV21-1 and TRBJ2-6; the table assigns TRBD1, which was not confirmed against the DNA. TRBV21-1 counts as a pseudogene. This CDR3 spans 20 amino acids. The CDR3 DNA reads TGTGCCAGCAGCAAAGCCCCCCCCCGGGACAGAAGGTCTGGGGCCAACGTCCTGACTTTC. This translates into CASSKAPPRDRRSGANVLTF.

V gene TRBV3-1 (or the pseudogene TRBV3-2) combines with J gene TRBJ1-2; D call uncertain. From germline, CDR1 is LGHDT and CDR2 YNNKEL (reference sequence). The V and J ends lost 1 base and 4 bases respectively, with 16 bases between them. The CDR3 consists of 16 residues. In nucleotides, the CDR3 is TGTGCCAGCAGCCAAGGTGGTACAAGCCAACCCTATGGCTACACCTTC. Translated: CASSQGGTSQPYGYTF.

The rearrangement uses TRBV9 and TRBJ2-1; a possible D gene is TRBD2 (6 bases). Germline V CDR1 and CDR2: SGDLS, YYNGEE. CDR3 length: 15 residues. V shed 2 bases and J shed 5 bases, with 14 bases lying between them. The CDR3 loop is CASSVSGTGNNEQFF. For the CDR3, the DNA is TGTGCCAGCAGCGTTTCCGGGACTGGAAACAATGAGCAGTTCTTC. Based on the CDR3 plus reference TRBV9 and TRBJ2-1, the full variable domain is DSGVTQTPKHLITATGQRVTLRCSPRSGDLSVYWYQQSLDQGLQFLIQYYNGEERAKGNILERFSAQQFPDLHSELNLSSLELGDSALYFCASSVSGTGNNEQFFGPGTRLTVL.

CDR3 sequence reads: CASSPPGMGMNTEAFF. In DNA, the CDR3 is TGTGCCAGCTCACCACCGGGGATGGGGATGAACACTGAAGCTTTCTTT. The chain carries TRBV18 and TRBJ1-1; D is unclear. The germline V gene has CDR1 KGHSH and CDR2 LQKENI. The length of the CDR3 is 16 residues. The germline V and J ends were trimmed by 0 bases and 0 bases, with 11 bases remaining between them.

The rearrangement links TRBV27 to TRBJ2-3; 11 bases agree with TRBD2. Trimming took 5 bases from V and 3 from J; bases not matched to a gene: 16. Per the germline V gene, CDR1 is MNHEY and CDR2 is SMNVEV (reference sequence). The CDR3 is made up of 19 amino acids. CDR3 nucleotide sequence: TGTGCCAGCAGTCCCGGGGCTAGCGGGAGGTGGATTCGGACAGATACGCAGTATTTT. Residues: CASSPGASGRWIRTDTQYF.

The V and J genes are TRBV5-1 and TRBJ2-7; D possibly corresponds to TRBD1 (7 bases). Germline CDR1 SGHRS, CDR2 YFSETQ. The V gene lost 4 bases and the J gene lost 2 bases, with 16 bases spanning the gap. The CDR3 is 15 amino acids. Written as DNA, the CDR3 is TGCGCCAGCAGCGCAGAACGCGGGACAGCCTACGAGCAGTACTTC. It is translated as CASSAERGTAYEQYF. Full variable domain (rest looked up from reference TRBV5-1 and TRBJ2-7): KAGVTQTPRYLIKTRGQQVTLSCSPISGHRSVSWYQQTPGQGLQFLFEYFSETQRNKGNFPGRFSGRQFSNSRSEMNVSTLELGDSALYLCASSAERGTAYEQYFGPGTRLTVT.

The rearrangement uses TRBV4-3 and TRBJ2-1; D is unclear. The V gene lost 4 bases and the J gene lost 0 bases, with 16 bases spanning the gap. The CDR3 has 17 amino acids. CDR1 LGHNA and CDR2 YSLEER come from the germline V gene. For the CDR3, the DNA is TGCGCCAGCAGCCCAACGCCTCCTGAATACTCCTACAATGAGCAGTTCTTC. It translates to CASSPTPPEYSYNEQFF.

This rearrangement joins TRBV4-1 to TRBJ2-7; D is ambiguous. The germline V gene has CDR1 MGHRA and CDR2 YSYEKL. The V and J ends lost 1 base and 3 bases respectively, with 13 bases between them. The CDR3 spans 15 residues. CDR3 residues: CASSQAETESYEQYF. The CDR3 DNA sequence: TGCGCCAGCAGCCAAGCGGAAACAGAGAGCTACGAGCAGTACTTC.

This clone showed up just once. This chain links TRBV7-2 with TRBJ1-6; possibly TRBD1 for D (6 bases). Looked up from germline, CDR1 is SGHTA and CDR2 is FQGNSA. The CDR3 is made up of 14 amino acids. V gave up 5 bases and J gave up 7 bases, with 12 bases separating them. The CDR3: CASSPPDRNSPLHF. CDR3 coding DNA: TGTGCCAGCAGCCCCCCCGACAGGAATTCACCCCTCCACTTT.